The 18 T cell receptor beta chains given below trace back to one sample, sequenced in a study of OX40 agonist ivuxolimab in advanced cancers. Clones were sequenced by immunoSEQ multiplex PCR, and TCRdb holds only the in-frame ones, with some missing. Among roughly 70,000 clones listed, 75% to 85% were seen once. Material: CD4+ or CD8+ T cells sorted from blood, obtained in a trial of the OX40 agonist ivuxolimab. The receptors originated from an adult with an advanced solid tumor such as melanoma, head and neck, liver or kidney cancer.

This clone was observed once. CDR3 nucleotides: TGCGCCAGCAGTCTGGGGGGCCAGAACACTGAAGCTTTCTTT. Translating it yields CASSLGGQNTEAFF. V gene TRBV5-1 combines with J gene TRBJ1-1; weak D call: TRBD1 (6 bases). This CDR3 has 14 residues. V lost 5 bases, J lost 1 base, and 12 bases lay in between. CDR1 SGHRS and CDR2 YFSETQ come from the germline V gene.

This clone is medium-sized by share. The chain joins TRBV5-4 to TRBJ1-2; 12 bases map to TRBD1. The CDR3 length is 14 residues. The V and J ends lost 1 base and 8 bases, in that order; junction bases with no gene match: 3. Per germline, CDR1 SGHNT and CDR2 YYREEE (reference sequence). This chain's CDR3 is CASSLKGQGAGYTF. CDR3 DNA sequence: TGTGCCAGCAGCTTGAAGGGACAGGGGGCGGGCTACACCTTC. Together with reference TRBV5-4 and TRBJ1-2, the CDR3 gives the full variable domain: ETGVTQSPTHLIKTRGQQVTLRCSSQSGHNTVSWYQQALGQGPQFIFQYYREEENGRGNFPPRFSGLQFPNYSSELNVNALELDDSALYLCASSLKGQGAGYTFGSGTRLTVV.

V and J are TRBV29-1 and TRBJ1-1; D gene uncertain. From germline, CDR1 is SQVTM and CDR2 ANQGSEA. This CDR3 has 10 residues. The V end was cut by 0 bases, the J end by 9 bases, with 5 bases between. The CDR3 loop reads CSVEERKAFF. CDR3 sequence (DNA): TGCAGCGTTGAAGAACGGAAAGCTTTCTTT.

Worth noting for this clone: The sample has other DNA sequences that encode this CDR3 too. The rearrangement uses TRBV11-3 and TRBJ2-1, with 13 positions matching TRBD2. This CDR3 has 15 residues. From germline, CDR1 is SGHNT and CDR2 YENEEA. J lost 8 bases, V lost 1 base, and 2 bases had no gene match. The CDR3 loop reads CASSLGGLAGDEQFF. DNA of the CDR3: TGTGCCAGCAGCTTAGGAGGACTAGCGGGGGATGAGCAGTTCTTC.

V and J are TRBV14 and TRBJ2-6, with D tentatively TRBD1 (5 bases). This CDR3 has 12 residues. The germline V and J ends were trimmed by 0 bases and 15 bases, with 9 bases remaining between them. CDR1 is SGHDN and CDR2 is FVKESK in the germline V gene. The CDR3 is CASSQDSQALTF. DNA for the CDR3: TGTGCCAGCAGCCAAGATTCACAGGCCCTGACTTTC.

The CDR3, as DNA: TGTGCCAGCAGCCCCCGACAAGGACAGGGACAAGAGACCCAGTACTTC. This sequence encodes CASSPRQGQGQETQYF. The chain uses TRBV7-2 and TRBJ2-5; 8 nucleotides agree with TRBD1. This CDR3 has 16 residues. V lost 5 bases to trimming and J lost 2 bases; unmatched junction nucleotides: 10. CDR1 is SGHTA, CDR2 FQGNSA, per germline.

The chain is built from TRBV27 and TRBJ1-1; D not certain. Trimming took 2 bases from V and 4 from J, leaving 8 bases between them. The CDR3 runs to 13 residues. From germline, CDR1 is MNHEY and CDR2 SMNVEV (reference sequence). CDR3 coding DNA: TGTGCCAGCAGTTTACGGGAGACCACTGAAGCTTTCTTT. Amino acids: CASSLRETTEAFF.

This clone has a handful of counts. The rearrangement links TRBV9 to TRBJ2-3, with TRBD1 matching over 7 bases. The V gene's germline CDR1 is SGDLS and CDR2 YYNGEE. The V gene end was trimmed by 0 bases and the J gene end by 2 bases; junction bases not matched to a gene: 6. The CDR3 sequence is 16 residues long. CDR3 DNA: TGTGCCAGCAGCGTAGTGGGCAGGGGGAACACAGATACGCAGTATTTT. It encodes CASSVVGRGNTDTQYF.

This rearrangement joins TRBV7-2 to TRBJ2-4; no firm D call. This CDR3 contains 14 residues. Germline loops: CDR1 SGHTA, CDR2 FQGNSA. Trimming took 2 bases from V and 6 from J, leaving 11 bases between them. For the CDR3, the DNA is TGTGCCAGCAGCTTACGACCCAACCTAAACATTCAGTACTTC. Amino acids: CASSLRPNLNIQYF.

The chain carries TRBV28 and TRBJ2-2; no clear D. The CDR3 is 14 residues long. The V end lost 1 base, the J end lost 9 bases, and 12 bases lay between the germline ends. Germline CDR1 and CDR2: MDHEN and SYDVKM. DNA of the CDR3: TGTGCCAGCAGTTTATTAGGGTTACCTCGGGAGCTGTTTTTT. Translation: CASSLLGLPRELFF.

The chain has TRBV6-1 and TRBJ1-1, with unresolved D. Germline V gene lookup returns CDR1 MNHNS and CDR2 SASEGT. The CDR3 runs 14 residues. V lost 4 bases and J 0 bases, leaving 9 bases between the germline ends. The CDR3 reads CASSGLPMNTEAFF. The CDR3 DNA reads as TGTGCCAGCAGTGGCTTGCCGATGAACACTGAAGCTTTCTTT.

This clone has a single count. The rearrangement joins TRBV11-2 to TRBJ2-5; D remains unclear. The length of the CDR3 is 14 residues. V was pared by 4 bases and J by 0 bases, with 9 bases between. Germline CDR1 is SGHAT and CDR2 is FQNNGV. The CDR3 coding sequence is TGTGCCAGCAGCTCGGGCCTTTACCAAGAGACCCAGTACTTC. Residues: CASSSGLYQETQYF.

This rearrangement joins TRBV7-2 to TRBJ1-3; unclear D gene. V was pared by 1 base and J by 0 bases, with 10 bases between. The germline V gene has CDR1 SGHTA and CDR2 FQGNSA. This CDR3 is 16 amino acids long. The CDR3 DNA sequence: TGTGCCAGCAGCTTAGTGTTGGGTCTCTCTGGAAACACCATATATTTT. This gives the protein CASSLVLGLSGNTIYF.

The sample holds a few counts of this clone. The V gene is TRBV7-5, the J gene TRBJ2-1. TRBV7-5 is a recognized pseudogene. The CDR3 extends over 15 amino acids. The CDR3 here is CVRSLESGAIYEQFF. In DNA form, the CDR3 reads TGTGTCAGAAGCTTAGAGTCCGGGGCGATATATGAGCAGTTCTTC.

This rearrangement joins TRBV7-6 to TRBJ1-4, with a tentative D call TRBD1 (6 bases). The CDR3 totals 16 residues. Germline loops: CDR1 SGHVS, CDR2 FNYEAQ. The V end lost 6 bases, the J end lost 2 bases, and 16 bases lay between the germline ends. The CDR3 DNA sequence: TGTGCCAGCAGTCCGATACAGGGAGGCACTAATGAAAAACTGTTTTTT. Translating gives CASSPIQGGTNEKLFF.

The V gene is TRBV10-3, the J gene TRBJ2-5; D is unclear. Trimming removed 5 bases from V and 2 bases from J, with 9 bases in between. This CDR3 is 13 amino acids long. Looked up from germline, CDR1 is ENHRY and CDR2 is SYGVKD. The CDR3, as DNA: TGTGCCATCAGTACGGTCAGTCAAGAGACCCAGTACTTC. The encoded protein is CAISTVSQETQYF.

The chain employs TRBV28 and TRBJ1-1; D is possibly TRBD1 (6 bases). CDR1 and CDR2 from the germline V gene are MDHEN and SYDVKM. The CDR3 is 13 residues long. Trimming took 6 bases from V and 4 from J, leaving 12 bases between them. CDR3 sequence (DNA): TGTGCCAGCAGGGGGGGGGCTGGCACTGAAGCTTTCTTT. This translates into CASRGGAGTEAFF.

The chain couples TRBV27 to TRBJ1-3; D remains unclear. Germline lookup yields CDR1 MNHEY and CDR2 SMNVEV (reference sequence). The CDR3 length is 15 residues. V was clipped by 2 bases and J by 0 bases, with 8 bases between them. CDR3 sequence (DNA): TGTGCCAGCAGTTTACTACCCTACTCTGGAAACACCATATATTTT. As protein: CASSLLPYSGNTIYF.